Below, one T cell receptor (beta chain) is given with its context. Its antigen is currently unknown. TCRdb keeps only in-frame clones here, not all; method: immunoSEQ multiplex PCR. Of more than 40,000 clones listed, 95% are singletons. The sample belongs to a study of T cell clonotyping in hematopoietic cell transplantation. Points from the study as a whole: Higher Inverse Simpson Index values in graft donor and pretransplant recipient predicted broader posttransplant TCR diversity. No sorting was done, leaving CD4 and CD8 contributions mixed. After transplant, recipient diversity fell while pathologically expanded clonotypes grew through day 180. Few recipient clonotypes overlapped donors; over 95% were de novo at given depth.

The germline V gene has CDR1 SGHDT and CDR2 YYEEEE. V was pared by 0 bases and J by 3 bases, with 5 bases of the junction left unmatched. The CDR3 contains 17 residues. This chain joins TRBV5-6 and TRBJ2-7; 14 bases fit TRBD2. The receptor's source is a man in his thirties or forties in good health. Some clones in this sample may be carry-over from other donors' samples. Sequencing was done on a sample of peripheral blood mononuclear cells. The CDR3 nucleotides read TGTGCCAGCAGCTTGGGACTAGCGGGAGGGTTCTTCTACGAGCAGTACTTC. Its protein product is CASSLGLAGGFFYEQYF. Using reference TRBV5-6 and TRBJ2-7 for the parts outside the CDR3, the full variable domain is DAGVTQSPTHLIKTRGQQVTLRCSPKSGHDTVSWYQQALGQGPQFIFQYYEEEERQRGNFPDRFSGHQFPNYSSELNVNALLLGDSALYLCASSLGLAGGFFYEQYFGPGTRLTVT.